Shown below are 24 T cell receptor beta chains from a single sample sequenced in a study of CXCR3-negative and CXCR3-positive naive CD8 T cells. It was by 5' RACE with UMI labels that the TRB cDNA libraries were prepared. Reprocessing the 5' RACE reads, TCRdb reports a single entry for every CDR3 protein and omits DNA. This sample's clone table lists approximately 41,000 distinct CDR3 sequences. The specimen sequenced was memory CD8+ T cells from blood. The receptors stem from a human donor in good health. Some clones in this sample may be carry-over from other donors' samples.

This chain uses TRBV2 with TRBJ2-7; TCRdb's D call, TRBD1, is unchecked because there is no DNA. Germline V gene data show CDR1 as SNHLY and CDR2 as FYNNEI. The CDR3 contains 17 residues. The CDR3: CASSEEGGQGWSYEQYF.

The chain combines TRBV18 with TRBJ2-7; TCRdb picks TRBD1, but there is no DNA to check that call. The V gene's germline CDR1 is KGHSH and CDR2 LQKENI. This CDR3 spans 14 amino acids. CDR3 loop: CASSHDRVAGEQYF.

The genes are TRBV12-3 or TRBV12-4 and TRBJ2-7. This CDR3 comprises 13 residues. The CDR3 protein is CASLRPGLSEQYF.

This rearrangement joins TRBV28 to TRBJ2-7; TCRdb calls TRBD1, which cannot be checked without DNA. This CDR3 is built from 15 residues. Germline V CDR1 and CDR2: MDHEN, SYDVKM. The CDR3 loop is CASSKGGMGSYEQYF.

The chain carries TRBV29-1 and TRBJ2-3. The CDR3 totals 12 residues. Germline loops: CDR1 SQVTM, CDR2 ANQGSEA. CDR3 sequence: CSVVGITDTQYF.

The V call is TRBV14, the J call TRBJ2-7; TCRdb's assignment of TRBD1 cannot be checked, as there is no DNA. This CDR3 is built from 16 residues. Germline V gene lookup returns CDR1 SGHDN and CDR2 FVKESK. CDR3 sequence: CASSQGYRDARYEQYF.

This CDR3 is CASSSLSGAYNEQFF. This chain joins TRBV7-3 and TRBJ2-1; the D call of TRBD2 rests on TCRdb alone, since no DNA is present to check it. CDR1 is SGHTA, CDR2 FQGTGA, per germline. This CDR3 region has 15 residues.

The chain employs TRBV19 and TRBJ1-5. Per the germline V gene, CDR1 is LNHDA and CDR2 is SQIVND (reference sequence). The CDR3 runs to 11 residues. CDR3 sequence: CASRLGRPQHF.

V is TRBV6-4 and J is TRBJ2-3; absent DNA, TCRdb's TRBD2 call cannot be checked. Germline CDR1 reads MRHNA; CDR2 reads SNTAGT. CDR3 length: 15 amino acids. The chain's CDR3 is CASSDTSGSADTQYF.

The chain combines TRBV28 with TRBJ1-5. CDR3 length: 15 amino acids. Looked up from germline, CDR1 is MDHEN and CDR2 is SYDVKM. The CDR3 region is CASHDWGKENQPQHF.

The gene calls are TRBV2 and TRBJ2-2; TCRdb indicates TRBD2, and absent DNA this call remains unverified. The germline V gene has CDR1 SNHLY and CDR2 FYNNEI. The CDR3 consists of 14 residues. The CDR3 sequence is CASRGTPGAGELFF.

The chain employs TRBV28 and TRBJ2-7; TCRdb's D call, TRBD2, is unchecked because there is no DNA. Per germline, CDR1 MDHEN and CDR2 SYDVKM. The CDR3 has 15 amino acids. This CDR3 is CASSFGTSGSYEQYF.

The chain combines TRBV25-1 with TRBJ2-1; TCRdb selects TRBD1, and the lack of DNA leaves this call unchecked. The CDR3 has 14 residues. The germline CDR1 and CDR2 sequences are MGHDK and SYGVNS. CDR3 region: CASSVRGREGEQFF. The full variable domain, in which reference TRBV25-1 and TRBJ2-1 provide the parts outside the CDR3, is EADIYQTPRYLVIGTGKKITLECSQTMGHDKMYWYQQDPGMELHLIHYSYGVNSTEKGDLSSESTVSRIRTEHFPLTLESARPSHTSQYLCASSVRGREGEQFFGPGTRLTVL.

CDR3 sequence: CASSLTTGSGEQYF. The chain joins TRBV7-8 to TRBJ2-7; as DNA is missing, the TRBD1 call by TCRdb cannot be tested. The CDR3 is 14 residues long. From germline, CDR1 is SGHVS and CDR2 FQNEAQ. Combining the CDR3 with reference TRBV7-8 and TRBJ2-7 gives the whole variable domain GAGVSQSPRYKVAKRGQDVALRCDPISGHVSLFWYQQALGQGPEFLTYFQNEAQLDKSGLPSDRFFAERPEGSVSTLKIQRTQQEDSAVYLCASSLTTGSGEQYFGPGTRLTVT.

The J gene is TRBJ2-7, the V gene TRBV28; TCRdb proposes TRBD1, but this gene call is untestable without DNA. The CDR3 is made up of 15 amino acids. Per germline, CDR1 MDHEN and CDR2 SYDVKM. CDR3 in amino acids: CASSFVRGLTYEQYF.

The V call is TRBV29-1, the J call TRBJ2-7; TCRdb indicates TRBD1, and absent DNA this call remains unverified. The CDR3 covers 13 residues. The germline gives CDR1 SQVTM, CDR2 ANQGSEA. This CDR3 reads CSAADRVTYEQYF.

The J gene is TRBJ2-5, the V gene TRBV4-3; without DNA, the TCRdb call of TRBD2 cannot be checked. CDR1 and CDR2 from the germline V gene are LGHNA and YSLEER. The CDR3 runs 14 residues. CDR3: CASSQDRGEETQYF.

The chain couples TRBV6-5 to TRBJ1-1; TCRdb gives TRBD1 as the D gene, but with no DNA this cannot be confirmed. The CDR3 sequence is 14 residues long. The V gene's germline CDR1 is MNHEY and CDR2 SVGAGI. The CDR3 loop reads CASSYFAPNTEAFF.

The chain joins TRBV29-1 to TRBJ2-1; TCRdb returns TRBD1, unconfirmable since there is no DNA. The CDR3 length is 13 residues. Germline V lookup: CDR1 SQVTM, CDR2 ANQGSEA. The CDR3 loop is CSVEVYGGNEQFF.

The V gene is TRBV29-1, the J gene TRBJ2-7; TCRdb gives TRBD1 as the D gene, but with no DNA this cannot be confirmed. The germline V gene encodes CDR1 SQVTM and CDR2 ANQGSEA. The CDR3 extends over 11 amino acids. CDR3 sequence: CSVEQGSEQYF.

This chain uses TRBV19 with TRBJ2-1; TCRdb names TRBD1, which stays unverified in the absence of DNA. CDR1 and CDR2 from the germline V gene are LNHDA and SQIVND (reference sequence). CDR3 length: 15 residues. The chain's CDR3 is CASSMGGRSYNEQFF.

The CDR3 protein is CASSSLWDGEYQETQYF. The V call is TRBV28, the J call TRBJ2-5; TCRdb's D call, TRBD1, is unchecked because there is no DNA. Germline V gives CDR1 MDHEN, CDR2 SYDVKM. The CDR3 contains 17 residues.

This CDR3 is CASSFMGLKEETQYF. The chain employs TRBV28 and TRBJ2-5. Germline V gene sequence: CDR1 MDHEN, CDR2 SYDVKM. This CDR3 spans 15 amino acids.

The chain is built from TRBV14 and TRBJ2-2. CDR1 is SGHDN and CDR2 is FVKESK in the germline V gene. The CDR3 has 12 residues. CDR3 loop: CASRYTSGELFF.